This T cell receptor beta chain was sequenced in a study of T cell responses to AZD1222 COVID-19 vaccine. Study-wide findings and caveats: Close to half of all spike-specific TCRs reportedly target regions of the variants that are unmutated. Baseline seropositivity occurred in only a handful of AZD1222 recipients. White British people made up most donors, females outnumbered males, and clonal diversity was possibly underestimated.

Assay used: immunoSEQ multiplex PCR; TCRdb lists only in-frame clones, some missing. The sample has about 180,000 clones; 85% to 95% are singletons. Notes on this clone: The antigen is not known.

CDR3 length equals 14 residues. The V gene's germline CDR1 is GTSNPN and CDR2 SVGIG (reference sequence). Trimming left V 8 bases short and J 6 bases short, with 22 bases between. Sample: peripheral blood, taken 28 days after the second AZD1222 dose. The clonotype originates from an adult who received the AZD1222 COVID-19 vaccine. The chain is built from TRBV30 and TRBJ1-1; a possible D gene is TRBD1 (6 bases). The CDR3 reads CAQNPGDNFSEAFF. For the CDR3, the DNA is TGTGCCCAAAACCCCGGGGACAATTTTTCTGAAGCTTTCTTT. Looking up the rest from reference TRBV30 and TRBJ1-1 gives the full variable domain: SQTIHQWPATLVQPVGSPLSLECTVEGTSNPNLYWYRQAAGRGLQLLFYSVGIGQISSEVPQNLSASRPQDRQFILSSKKLLLSDSGFYLCAQNPGDNFSEAFFGQGTRLTVV.